This T cell receptor beta chain appears in the sequencing data of a study of regulatory T cells in long-lasting Graves disease. General study results and limits: Patients with persistent disease shared 2,741 public clonotypes, outpacing the 900 to 1,000 shared by new patients.

Building the TCR beta libraries relied on iRepertoire HTBI primers, and CDR3 regions underwent Arm-PCR. TCRdb reprocessed the multiplex PCR reads with MiXCR, giving one entry per CDR3 protein. The sample has about 420,000 distinct CDR3 sequences, about a quarter seen once; the top ten hold around 24%. Documented time point: persistent/refractory GD, antithyroid drugs over 5 years with positive TRAb. PBMC RNA was the source of the TCR library. This clonotype was detected a few times. What it binds is not known. The trim removed 4 bases at V and 2 bases at J, leaving 13 bases unmatched. Per germline, CDR1 DFQATT and CDR2 SNEGSKA (reference sequence). The CDR3 consists of 16 residues.

The sequence was obtained from a female donor with Graves disease. The rearrangement joins TRBV20-1 to TRBJ2-7; 8 bases match TRBD2. The sequencing here drew on peripheral blood mononuclear cells (PBMCs), taken when the disease was refractory, from a patient treated with antithyroid drugs. The CDR3 DNA follows: TGCAGTGCTAAAGACATCCGGACTAGCTCCACCTACGAGCAGTACTTC. Translated, it gives CSAKDIRTSSTYEQYF.